This TCR beta chain is from a study of cytomegalovirus exposure and HLA in healthy donors. Whole-study findings and limits: Later analysis demonstrated an association between a missense DCLRE1C variant and TCR beta V- and J-gene trimming. Immune exposure data for these donors was limited to CMV serostatus. The authors judged a highly shared variant cluster likely a sequencing artifact. A later analysis associated under 20,000 TCR beta sequences with HLA alleles at a 0.05 false discovery rate.

Turning to this clone: Its antigen is still unknown.

PCR involved 60 Vbeta and 13 Jbeta primers. TCRdb's table, derived via immunoSEQ multiplex PCR, lists solely in-frame clones and lacks some. Here the sample spans roughly 81,000 clones, under 80% being singletons. The CDR3 has 15 residues. Trimming took off 0 bases at V and 3 bases at J, with 8 bases between the two ends. Germline V lookup: CDR1 SGHAT, CDR2 FQNNGV. Source material: PBMCs. This TCR derives from a boy aged 10-17 years in good health and CMV-seronegative. The chain links TRBV11-2 to TRBJ1-4; no clear D. The CDR3 nucleotides are TGTGCCAGCAGCTTAGATCGGGTATCTAATGAAAAACTGTTTTTT. Its translation is CASSLDRVSNEKLFF.